These T cell receptor beta chains were read from a single sample in a study of T cells in localized non-small cell lung cancer. Some clones are missing from TCRdb's copy, which holds only in-frame ones; the method was immunoSEQ multiplex PCR. The data hold 1,200 or so clones, with approximately 20% observed a single time. This specimen consisted of normal lung tissue next to the tumor, obtained before any cancer treatment. The receptors come from a man between 40 and 69 years old with stage I squamous cell lung carcinoma. Each CDR3 is given without its conserved first and last residue.

v_gene	j_gene	CDR3aa
TRBV19	TRBJ2-3	ASSNLPDTQY
TRBV11-3	TRBJ1-1	ASSADSGEDEAF
TRBV11-3	TRBJ2-7	ASSFPAGQGSSYEQY
TRBV9	TRBJ1-1	ASSASGGDTEAF
TRBV11-3	TRBJ2-2	ASSLRQNTGELF
TRBV18	TRBJ2-7	ASSPRTSYEQY
TRBV28	TRBJ1-6	ASRDSDSPLH
TRBV19	TRBJ1-2	ASSASGQGAPGYT
TRBV6-8	TRBJ1-6	ASSLKTGGLSYNSPLH
TRBV11-3	TRBJ2-3	ASRLRERSTDTQY
TRBV6-8	TRBJ1-2	ASSLGDRGSYGYT
TRBV6-8	TRBJ1-5	ASSDGGYQPQH
TRBV11-3	TRBJ2-1	ASSLGAGGWGNEQF
TRBV11-3	TRBJ2-2	ASSPGWVWTGELF
TRBV11-3	TRBJ1-6	ASSLPGGGSPLH
TRBV6-8	TRBJ2-7	ASSPTVNEQY
TRBV5-1	TRBJ1-1	ASSLDGGRTEAF
TRBV11-3	TRBJ1-1	ASSFGGRGAPLNTEAF
TRBV5-1	TRBJ2-6	ASSLTTGVSGANVLT